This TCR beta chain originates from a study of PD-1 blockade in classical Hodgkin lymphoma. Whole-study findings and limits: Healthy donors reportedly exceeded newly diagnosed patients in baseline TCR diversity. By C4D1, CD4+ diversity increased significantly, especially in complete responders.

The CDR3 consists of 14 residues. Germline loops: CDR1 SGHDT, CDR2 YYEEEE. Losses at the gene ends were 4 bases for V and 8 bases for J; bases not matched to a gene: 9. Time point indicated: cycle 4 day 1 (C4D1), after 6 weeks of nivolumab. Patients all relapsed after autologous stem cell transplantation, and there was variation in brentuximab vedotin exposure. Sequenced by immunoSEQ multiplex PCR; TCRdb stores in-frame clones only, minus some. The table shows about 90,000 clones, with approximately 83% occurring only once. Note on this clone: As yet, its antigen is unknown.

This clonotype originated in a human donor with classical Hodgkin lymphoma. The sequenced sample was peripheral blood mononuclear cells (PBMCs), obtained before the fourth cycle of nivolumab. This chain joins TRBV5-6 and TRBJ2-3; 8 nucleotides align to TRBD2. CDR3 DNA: TGTGCCAGCAGCCCCCCTGGGCGGGAGGCTACGCAGTATTTT. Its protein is CASSPPGREATQYF.